The 5 T cell receptor beta chains reported below all come from one sample, sequenced in a study of lymphopenia after photon versus proton radiotherapy. Generated by immunoSEQ multiplex PCR, the TCRdb table keeps only in-frame clones and is missing some. The sample holds tens of thousands of clones; approximately 90% are singletons and the top ten take 2.9%. The sample here was peripheral blood, taken from a patient treated with photon-based radiotherapy. The receptors shown here come from a woman in her 70s with pancreatic cancer.

V is TRBV5-6 and J is TRBJ2-2, with a possible D match to TRBD2 (6 bases). The CDR3 loop spans 16 amino acids. CDR1 SGHDT and CDR2 YYEEEE come from the germline V gene. The germline V and J ends were trimmed by 3 bases and 0 bases, with 12 bases remaining between them. The CDR3, as DNA: TGTGCCAGCAGCTCGGGGGAGCGGACGAACACCGGGGAGCTGTTTTTT. Protein product: CASSSGERTNTGELFF.

This sequence joins TRBV18 and TRBJ2-7, with TRBD1 identical over 7 bases. This CDR3 contains 16 residues. CDR1 is KGHSH, CDR2 LQKENI, per germline. The trim removed 3 bases at V and 2 bases at J, leaving 10 bases unmatched. CDR3 loop: CASSPQAPGTAYEQYF. CDR3 nucleotides: TGTGCCAGCTCACCCCAAGCCCCCGGGACAGCCTACGAGCAGTACTTC.

The chain links TRBV11-3 to TRBJ2-3; possibly TRBD2 for D (6 bases). The CDR3 runs 17 residues. Germline assignment: CDR1 SGHNT and CDR2 YENEEA. Trimming took off 1 base at V and 1 base at J, with 15 bases between the two ends. The DNA for the CDR3 is TGTGCCAGCAGCTTAGGAGTGAGGCGGGGCCGCACAGATACGCAGTATTTT. Translating gives CASSLGVRRGRTDTQYF.

The chain recombines TRBV7-6 with TRBJ2-3; the match to TRBD1 covers 11 bases. Germline-derived CDR1 and CDR2 are SGHVS and FNYEAQ. The CDR3 is 15 amino acids. After removal of 5 bases from V and 2 bases from J, the junction contained 3 bases not matched to a gene. CDR3 protein: CASSVGQGVTDTQYF. CDR3 in DNA: TGTGCCAGCAGCGTGGGACAGGGGGTCACAGATACGCAGTATTTT.

CDR3 loop: CASSLRTGSFYEQYF. DNA of the CDR3: TGCGCCAGCAGCTTGAGAACAGGGTCTTTCTACGAGCAGTACTTC. The chain recombines TRBV5-1 with TRBJ2-7; D may be TRBD1 (6 bases). The germline gives CDR1 SGHRS, CDR2 YFSETQ. This CDR3 has 15 residues. V shed 1 base and J shed 3 bases, with 14 bases lying between them.